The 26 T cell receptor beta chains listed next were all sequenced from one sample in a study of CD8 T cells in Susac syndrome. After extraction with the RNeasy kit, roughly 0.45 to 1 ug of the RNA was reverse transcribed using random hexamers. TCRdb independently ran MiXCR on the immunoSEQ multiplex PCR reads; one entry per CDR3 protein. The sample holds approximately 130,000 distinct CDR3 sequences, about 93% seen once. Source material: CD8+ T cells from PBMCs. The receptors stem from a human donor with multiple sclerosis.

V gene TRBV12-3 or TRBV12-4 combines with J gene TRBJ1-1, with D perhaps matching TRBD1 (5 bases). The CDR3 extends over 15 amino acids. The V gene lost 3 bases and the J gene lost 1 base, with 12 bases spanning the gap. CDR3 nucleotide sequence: TGTGCCAGCAGTTTGGACAACTTTTGGAACACTGAAGCTTTCTTT. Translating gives CASSLDNFWNTEAFF.

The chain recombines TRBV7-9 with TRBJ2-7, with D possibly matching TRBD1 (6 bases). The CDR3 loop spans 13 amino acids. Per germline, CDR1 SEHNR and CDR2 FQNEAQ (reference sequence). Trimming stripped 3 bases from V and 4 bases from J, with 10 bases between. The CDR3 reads CASSFDRRYEQYF. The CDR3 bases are TGTGCCAGCAGCTTTGACAGGAGATACGAGCAGTACTTC.

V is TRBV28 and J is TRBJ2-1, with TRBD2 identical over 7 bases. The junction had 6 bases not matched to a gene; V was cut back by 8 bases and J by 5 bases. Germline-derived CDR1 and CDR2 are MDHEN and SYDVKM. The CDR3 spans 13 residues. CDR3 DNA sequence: TGTGCCAGCTCCTGGGACTATAACAATGAGCAGTTCTTC. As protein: CASSWDYNNEQFF.

The CDR3 loop is CASSIGTGLSYEQYF. CDR3 coding DNA: TGTGCCAGCAGCATCGGGACAGGACTTTCCTACGAGCAGTACTTC. The rearrangement joins TRBV5-6 to TRBJ2-7; 8 bases are shared with TRBD1. The CDR3 has 15 amino acids. CDR1 is SGHDT, CDR2 YYEEEE, per germline. The ends lost 4 bases at V and 1 base at J; junction bases unmatched: 7. The full variable domain, in which reference TRBV5-6 and TRBJ2-7 provide the parts outside the CDR3, is DAGVTQSPTHLIKTRGQQVTLRCSPKSGHDTVSWYQQALGQGPQFIFQYYEEEERQRGNFPDRFSGHQFPNYSSELNVNALLLGDSALYLCASSIGTGLSYEQYFGPGTRLTVT.

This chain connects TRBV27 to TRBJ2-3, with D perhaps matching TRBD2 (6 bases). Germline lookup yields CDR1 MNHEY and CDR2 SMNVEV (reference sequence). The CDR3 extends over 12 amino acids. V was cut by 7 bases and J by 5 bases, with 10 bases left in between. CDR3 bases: TGTGCCAGCATTGGGGAGGAAGATACGCAGTATTTT. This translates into CASIGEEDTQYF.

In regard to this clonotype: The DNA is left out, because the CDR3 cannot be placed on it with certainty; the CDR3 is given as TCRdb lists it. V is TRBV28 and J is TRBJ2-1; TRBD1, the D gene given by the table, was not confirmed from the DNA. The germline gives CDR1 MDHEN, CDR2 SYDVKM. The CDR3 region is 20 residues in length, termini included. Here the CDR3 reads CASSSSIIRDREQGVDEQFF.

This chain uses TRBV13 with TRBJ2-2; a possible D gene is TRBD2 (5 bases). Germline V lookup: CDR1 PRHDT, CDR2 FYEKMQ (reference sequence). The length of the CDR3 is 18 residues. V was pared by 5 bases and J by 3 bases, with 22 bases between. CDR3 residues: CASSSGGLNIFHTGELFF. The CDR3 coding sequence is TGTGCCAGCAGCAGCGGTGGGCTAAACATTTTTCACACCGGGGAGCTGTTTTTT.

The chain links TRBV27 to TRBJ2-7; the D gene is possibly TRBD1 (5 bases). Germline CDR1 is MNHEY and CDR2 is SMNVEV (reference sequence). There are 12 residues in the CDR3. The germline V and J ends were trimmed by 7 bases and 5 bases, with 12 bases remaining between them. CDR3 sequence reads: CASTSGSNEQYF. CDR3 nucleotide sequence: TGTGCCAGCACCTCAGGGTCCAACGAGCAGTACTTC.

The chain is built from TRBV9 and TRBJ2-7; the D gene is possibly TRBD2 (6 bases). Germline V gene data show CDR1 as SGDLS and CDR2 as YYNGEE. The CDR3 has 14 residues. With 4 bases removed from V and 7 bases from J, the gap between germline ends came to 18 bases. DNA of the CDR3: TGTGCCAGCAGCCCTCCGGGACTCCCCTTGGAGCAGTACTTC. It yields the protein CASSPPGLPLEQYF.

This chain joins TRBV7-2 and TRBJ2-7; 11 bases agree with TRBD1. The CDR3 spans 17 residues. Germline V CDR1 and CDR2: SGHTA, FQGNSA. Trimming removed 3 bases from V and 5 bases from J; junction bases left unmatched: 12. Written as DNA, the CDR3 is TGTGCCAGCAGCTTCGTGGACAGGGGGCTGATGGTCGACGAGCAGTACTTC. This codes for CASSFVDRGLMVDEQYF.

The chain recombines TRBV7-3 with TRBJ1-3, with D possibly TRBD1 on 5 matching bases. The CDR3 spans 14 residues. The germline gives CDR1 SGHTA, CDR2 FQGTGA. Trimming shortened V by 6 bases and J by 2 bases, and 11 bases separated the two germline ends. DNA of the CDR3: TGTGCCAGCAGTTATGACAGTGCTGGAAACACCATATATTTT. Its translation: CASSYDSAGNTIYF.

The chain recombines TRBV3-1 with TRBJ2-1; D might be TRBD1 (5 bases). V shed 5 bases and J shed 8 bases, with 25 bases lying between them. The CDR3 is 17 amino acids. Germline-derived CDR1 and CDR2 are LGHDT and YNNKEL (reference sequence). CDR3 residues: CASSFSRGSHPRDEQFF. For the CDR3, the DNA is TGTGCCAGCAGCTTCTCTAGGGGCTCTCACCCTCGGGATGAGCAGTTCTTC.

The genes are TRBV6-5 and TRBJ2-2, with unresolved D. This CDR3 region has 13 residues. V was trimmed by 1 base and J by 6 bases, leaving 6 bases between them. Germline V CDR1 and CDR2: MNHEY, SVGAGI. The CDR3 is CASSYYPAGELFF. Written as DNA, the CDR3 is TGTGCCAGCAGTTACTACCCGGCCGGGGAGCTGTTTTTT.

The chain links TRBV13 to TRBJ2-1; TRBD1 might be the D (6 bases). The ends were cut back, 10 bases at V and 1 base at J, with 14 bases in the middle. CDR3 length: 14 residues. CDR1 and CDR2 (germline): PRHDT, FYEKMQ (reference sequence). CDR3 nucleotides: TGTGCCACCATTCAGGGGATGTCCTACAATGAGCAGTTCTTC. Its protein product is CATIQGMSYNEQFF.

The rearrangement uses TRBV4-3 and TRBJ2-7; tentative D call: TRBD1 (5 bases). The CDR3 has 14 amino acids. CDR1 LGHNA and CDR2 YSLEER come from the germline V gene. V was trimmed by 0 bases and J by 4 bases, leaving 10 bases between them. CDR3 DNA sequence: TGCGCCAGCAGCCAAGATGGAAGGGGATACGAGCAGTACTTC. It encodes CASSQDGRGYEQYF.

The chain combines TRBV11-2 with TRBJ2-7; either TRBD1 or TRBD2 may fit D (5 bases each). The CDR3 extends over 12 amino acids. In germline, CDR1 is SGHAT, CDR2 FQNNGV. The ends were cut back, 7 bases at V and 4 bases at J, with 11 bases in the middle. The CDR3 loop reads CASTTGPYEQYF. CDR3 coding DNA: TGTGCCAGCACCACGGGACCGTACGAGCAGTACTTC.

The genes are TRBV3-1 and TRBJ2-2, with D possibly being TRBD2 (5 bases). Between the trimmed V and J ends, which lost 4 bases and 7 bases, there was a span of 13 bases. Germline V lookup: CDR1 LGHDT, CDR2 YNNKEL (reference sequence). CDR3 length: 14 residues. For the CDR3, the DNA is TGTGCCAGCAGCCTCCCTACGAGGGTCGGGGAGCTGTTTTTT. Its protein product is CASSLPTRVGELFF.

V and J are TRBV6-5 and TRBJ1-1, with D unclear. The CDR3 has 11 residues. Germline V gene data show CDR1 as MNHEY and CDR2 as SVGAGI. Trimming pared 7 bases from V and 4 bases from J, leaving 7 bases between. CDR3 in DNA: TGTGCCAGCAACCTGGGCACTGAAGCTTTCTTT. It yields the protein CASNLGTEAFF.

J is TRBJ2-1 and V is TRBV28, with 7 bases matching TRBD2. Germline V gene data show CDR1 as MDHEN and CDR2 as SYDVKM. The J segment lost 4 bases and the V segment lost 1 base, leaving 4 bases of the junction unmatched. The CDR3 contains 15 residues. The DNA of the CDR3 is TGTGCCAGCAGTTTATCGGGCGGGGGTTACAATGAGCAGTTCTTC. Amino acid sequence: CASSLSGGGYNEQFF.

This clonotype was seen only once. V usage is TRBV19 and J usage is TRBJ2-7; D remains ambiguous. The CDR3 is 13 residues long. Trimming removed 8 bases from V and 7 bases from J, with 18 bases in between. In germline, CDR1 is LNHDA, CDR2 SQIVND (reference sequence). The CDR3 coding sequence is TGTGCCAGTTCTCAGTTATTCCTACGAGAGCAGTACTTC. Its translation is CASSQLFLREQYF.

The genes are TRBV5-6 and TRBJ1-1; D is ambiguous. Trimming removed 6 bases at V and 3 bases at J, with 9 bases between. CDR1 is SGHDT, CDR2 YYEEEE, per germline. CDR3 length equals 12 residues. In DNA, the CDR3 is TGTGCCAGCACCGCAGGAGACACTGAAGCTTTCTTT. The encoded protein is CASTAGDTEAFF.

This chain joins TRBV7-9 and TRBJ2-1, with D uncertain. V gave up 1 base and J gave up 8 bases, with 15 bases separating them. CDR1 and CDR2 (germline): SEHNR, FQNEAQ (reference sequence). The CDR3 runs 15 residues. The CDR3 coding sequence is TGTGCCAGCAGCTTAGAACGGGTTAGCCGCCATGAGCAGTTCTTC. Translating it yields CASSLERVSRHEQFF.

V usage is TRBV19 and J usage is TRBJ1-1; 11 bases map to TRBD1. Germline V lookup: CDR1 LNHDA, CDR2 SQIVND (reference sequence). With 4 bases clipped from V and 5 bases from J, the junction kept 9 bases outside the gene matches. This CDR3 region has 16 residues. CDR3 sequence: CASSKRTGGAYTEAFF. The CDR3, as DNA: TGTGCCAGTAGTAAACGGACAGGGGGCGCGTATACTGAAGCTTTCTTT.

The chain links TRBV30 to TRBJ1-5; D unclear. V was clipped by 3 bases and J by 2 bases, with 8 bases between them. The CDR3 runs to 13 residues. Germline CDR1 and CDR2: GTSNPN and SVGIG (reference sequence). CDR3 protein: CAWSAEGNQPQHF. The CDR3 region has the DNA TGTGCCTGGAGCGCTGAGGGCAATCAGCCCCAGCATTTT.

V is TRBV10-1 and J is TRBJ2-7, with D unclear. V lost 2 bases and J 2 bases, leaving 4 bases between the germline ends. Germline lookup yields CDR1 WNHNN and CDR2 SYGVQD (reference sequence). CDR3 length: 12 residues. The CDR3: CASSETTYEQYF. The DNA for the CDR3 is TGCGCCAGCAGTGAGACTACCTACGAGCAGTACTTC.

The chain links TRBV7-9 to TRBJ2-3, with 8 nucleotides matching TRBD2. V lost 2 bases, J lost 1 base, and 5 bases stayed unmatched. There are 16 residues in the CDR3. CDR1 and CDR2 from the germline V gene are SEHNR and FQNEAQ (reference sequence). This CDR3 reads CASSLMREEGTDTQYF. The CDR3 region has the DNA TGTGCCAGCAGCTTAATGCGGGAGGAGGGCACAGATACGCAGTATTTT.